This is a list of T cell receptor beta chains from one sample in a study of siplizumab effects on memory and regulatory T cells. Only in-frame clones appear in the TCRdb table, and some are missing; sequencing was by immunoSEQ multiplex PCR. The data hold approximately 12,000 clones, with around 45% observed a single time. The antigens for these receptors are not known. The sequenced sample consisted of CFSE-low (dividing) CD8+ T cells sorted from an allogeneic mixed lymphocyte reaction. Receptor source: a human donor in good health; the cells came from an allogeneic mixed lymphocyte reaction. Some clones in this sample may be carry-over from other donors' samples. Each CDR3 is given with its conserved first and last residue. A D gene is named only where the DNA matches it firmly. Size is stated for part of the rows, as once, few or many counts, or as a class when the clone is expanded.

.	few	TRBJ2-2	TRBV6-5	CASSYSHAGITGELFF	TGTGCCAGCAGTTACTCTCACGCAGGGATCACCGGGGAGCTGTTTTTT
.	.	TRBJ2-7	TRBV4-1	CASSQDHNPAGTYEQYF	TGCGCCAGCAGCCAAGATCACAACCCCGCCGGGACCTACGAGCAGTACTTC
TRBD1	.	TRBJ1-1	TRBV25-1	CASSVQGAEAFF	TGTGCCAGCAGTGTACAGGGGGCCGAAGCTTTCTTT
.	.	TRBJ1-1	TRBV15	CATGVRGTEAFF	TGTGCCACCGGGGTCCGGGGGACTGAAGCTTTCTTT
TRBD2	.	TRBJ2-5	TRBV13	CASSSGLAQETQYF	TGTGCCAGCAGCTCAGGACTAGCGCAAGAGACCCAGTACTTC
TRBD1	.	TRBJ1-5	TRBV19	CASSITGGGFQPQHF	TGTGCCAGTAGTATCACAGGGGGCGGGTTTCAGCCCCAGCATTTT
TRBD2	.	TRBJ2-7	TRBV7-9	CASSLAAGAYEQYF	TGTGCCAGCAGCTTAGCAGCGGGGGCCTACGAGCAGTACTTC
TRBD1	many	TRBJ1-5	TRBV6-1	CASWTGINQPQHF	TGTGCCAGCTGGACAGGGATCAATCAGCCCCAGCATTTT
TRBD2	few	TRBJ2-7	TRBV6-1	CASSATSGYEQYF	TGTGCCAGCAGTGCCACTAGCGGATACGAGCAGTACTTC
.	few	TRBJ1-1	TRBV19	CASSMRDIEVNTEAFF	TGTGCCAGTAGTATGCGTGACATTGAAGTGAACACTGAAGCTTTCTTT
.	large	TRBJ1-2	TRBV25-1	CASSLGTNYGYTF	TGTGCCAGCAGTCTGGGTACTAACTATGGCTACACCTTC
.	.	TRBJ2-1	TRBV5-4	CASSLEGGMGEQFF	TGTGCCAGCAGCTTGGAGGGCGGGATGGGTGAGCAGTTCTTC
.	.	TRBJ2-7	TRBV7-9	CASSFGLGEQYF	TGTGCCAGCAGCTTCGGACTGGGCGAGCAGTACTTC
TRBD2	few	TRBJ2-1	TRBV4-1	CASSQEGLAGFHNEQFF	TGCGCCAGCAGCCAAGAGGGGCTAGCGGGATTCCACAATGAGCAGTTCTTC
TRBD1	few	TRBJ2-7	TRBV10-3	CAISVGQAVYEQYF	TGTGCCATCAGTGTTGGACAGGCGGTCTACGAGCAGTACTTC
TRBD1	medium-sized	TRBJ2-7	TRBV30	CAWSPRGFEQYF	TGTGCCTGGAGCCCCAGGGGGTTCGAGCAGTACTTC
.	.	TRBJ1-2	TRBV11-2	CASAKANYGYTF	TGTGCCAGCGCAAAAGCTAACTATGGCTACACCTTC
TRBD1	medium-sized	TRBJ1-1	TRBV7-9	CASQTGEFVTEAFF	TGTGCCAGCCAAACAGGGGAATTCGTAACTGAAGCTTTCTTT
.	.	TRBJ1-1	TRBV28	CASSFVGGVGQTEAFF	TGTGCCAGCAGTTTCGTCGGGGGCGTCGGCCAAACTGAAGCTTTCTTT
TRBD2	once	TRBJ2-1	TRBV11-2	CASSPFPRGYNEQFF	TGTGCCAGCAGCCCCTTTCCGCGGGGGTACAATGAGCAGTTCTTC
.	few	TRBJ1-2	TRBV4-1	CASSQEAQAANYGYTF	TGCGCCAGCAGCCAAGAAGCACAGGCGGCTAACTATGGCTACACCTTC
.	.	TRBJ1-2	TRBV11-1	CASSPRQANYGYTF	TGTGCCAGCAGCCCACGACAGGCTAACTATGGCTACACCTTC
TRBD2	hyperexpanded	TRBJ2-1	TRBV7-6	CASSLLPSGGDEQFF	TGTGCCAGCAGCTTACTCCCTAGCGGGGGCGATGAGCAGTTCTTC
TRBD2	few	TRBJ2-7	TRBV19	CASTQSGGVYEQYF	TGTGCCAGTACCCAAAGTGGGGGGGTCTACGAGCAGTACTTC
.	.	TRBJ2-7	TRBV7-6	CASSQLREQYF	TGTGCCAGCAGTCAGTTACGCGAGCAGTACTTC
.	.	TRBJ2-1	TRBV19	CASSNVEQFF	TGTGCCAGTAGTAACGTTGAGCAGTTCTTC